Below, 9 T cell receptor beta chains from the same sample are listed, as sequenced in a study of cytomegalovirus exposure and HLA in healthy donors. The primer mix had 60 Vbeta and 13 Jbeta primers. Here immunoSEQ multiplex PCR was the method, and the copy in TCRdb shows in-frame clones only, minus some. This table has roughly 140,000 clones, 78% appearing once. The sequenced material came from PBMCs. These receptors were collected from a female donor in good health and CMV-seronegative.

The V gene is TRBV9, the J gene TRBJ2-3, with 9 bases aligning to TRBD1. This CDR3 is 16 amino acids long. V was pared by 3 bases and J by 5 bases, with 10 bases of the junction left unmatched. Per the germline V gene, CDR1 is SGDLS and CDR2 is YYNGEE. This CDR3 is CASSEGGQGGRDTQYF. DNA for the CDR3: TGTGCCAGCAGCGAGGGGGGACAGGGTGGGAGAGATACGCAGTATTTT.

This sequence joins TRBV30 and TRBJ2-5, with no clear D. Germline CDR1 is GTSNPN and CDR2 is SVGIG (reference sequence). The ends were cut back, 3 bases at V and 2 bases at J, with 7 bases in the middle. The CDR3 extends over 12 amino acids. The CDR3, as DNA: TGTGCCTGGAGGCCTCAGCAAGAGACCCAGTACTTC. It is translated as CAWRPQQETQYF.

The chain recombines TRBV28 with TRBJ1-4; D may be TRBD1 (5 bases). V lost 2 bases and J lost 5, with 15 bases in between. From germline, CDR1 is MDHEN and CDR2 SYDVKM. The CDR3 runs to 16 residues. CDR3 loop: CASSLGLTATNEKLFF. The CDR3 DNA reads TGTGCCAGCAGTTTAGGCTTGACAGCTACGAATGAAAAACTGTTTTTT. Together with reference TRBV28 and TRBJ1-4, the CDR3 gives the full variable domain: DVKVTQSSRYLVKRTGEKVFLECVQDMDHENMFWYRQDPGLGLRLIYFSYDVKMKEKGDIPEGYSVSREKKERFSLILESASTNQTSMYLCASSLGLTATNEKLFFGSGTQLSVL.

The chain has TRBV28 and TRBJ2-4, with 8 bases identical to TRBD2. CDR1 is MDHEN and CDR2 is SYDVKM in the germline V gene. This CDR3 has 16 residues. V gave up 0 bases and J gave up 4 bases; unmatched junction bases: 5. The CDR3: CASSLWLAGPKNIQYF. The CDR3 DNA reads as TGTGCCAGCAGTTTATGGTTAGCGGGACCAAAAAACATTCAGTACTTC.

This chain links TRBV5-1 with TRBJ1-3, with TRBD1 matching 8 bases. Losses at the gene ends were 4 bases for V and 4 bases for J; bases not matched to a gene: 7. Germline loops: CDR1 SGHRS, CDR2 YFSETQ. The CDR3 sequence is 15 residues long. The CDR3 nucleotides are TGCGCCAGCAGCCAGGACAGGGCGCGAGGAAACACCATATATTTT. Translation gives CASSQDRARGNTIYF. The variable domain in full, with the rest retrieved from reference TRBV5-1 and TRBJ1-3, is KAGVTQTPRYLIKTRGQQVTLSCSPISGHRSVSWYQQTPGQGLQFLFEYFSETQRNKGNFPGRFSGRQFSNSRSEMNVSTLELGDSALYLCASSQDRARGNTIYFGEGSWLTVV.

Points on this clone: One end of the junction does not line up with germline, which may come from a read error. This sequence joins TRBV7-9 and TRBJ2-1, with no clear D. CDR1 and CDR2 from the germline V gene are SEHNR and FQNEAQ (reference sequence). CDR3 length equals 12 residues. CDR3 bases: TGTTCCAGCAGCTTAGATCCTAATGAGCAGTTCTTC. This sequence encodes CSSSLDPNEQFF.

The chain has TRBV5-6 and TRBJ1-1; a weak D match, TRBD1 (5 bases). Deletions cut 4 bases from V and 6 bases from J, with 22 bases between. The CDR3 is 16 amino acids. Germline V gene data show CDR1 as SGHDT and CDR2 as YYEEEE. CDR3 nucleotide sequence: TGTGCCAGCAGCCCCACATGGGAGGGTGAAGGGGCTGAAGCTTTCTTT. Protein sequence: CASSPTWEGEGAEAFF.

The chain is built from TRBV5-8 and TRBJ2-1; 13 bases fit TRBD2. The germline gives CDR1 SGHTS, CDR2 YDEGEE. J lost 4 bases, V lost 5 bases, and 12 bases had no gene match. The CDR3 consists of 18 residues. The CDR3 DNA reads as TGTGCCAGCAGTCAGACCGGGACTAGCGGGACCCTTTACAATGAGCAGTTCTTC. This codes for CASSQTGTSGTLYNEQFF. Together with reference TRBV5-8 and TRBJ2-1, the CDR3 gives the full variable domain: EAGVTQSPTHLIKTRGQQATLRCSPISGHTSVYWYQQALGLGLQFLLWYDEGEERNRGNFPPRFSGRQFPNYSSELNVNALELEDSALYLCASSQTGTSGTLYNEQFFGPGTRLTVL.

This rearrangement joins TRBV2 to TRBJ2-7; the D gene is possibly TRBD2 (6 bases). The CDR3 length is 16 residues. CDR1 is SNHLY, CDR2 FYNNEI, per germline. Trimming shortened V by 6 bases and J by 3 bases, and 21 bases separated the two germline ends. CDR3 sequence reads: CASSGTGDSDGYEQYF. DNA of the CDR3: TGTGCCAGCAGCGGCACCGGGGACTCGGACGGCTACGAGCAGTACTTC.